These 3 T cell receptor beta chains originate from one sample sequenced in a study of blood T cell repertoires in COVID-19. Produced via immunoSEQ multiplex PCR; TCRdb's table is partial and in-frame only. The sample lists about 210,000 clones, approximately 85% occurring once. What was sequenced was peripheral blood. These receptor sequences come from a woman between 65 and 79 years old with COVID-19, enrolled during active disease.

The V gene is TRBV6-5, the J gene TRBJ2-2; TRBD2 agrees at 12 bases. The J segment lost 6 bases and the V segment lost 10 bases, leaving 6 bases of the junction unmatched. Germline lookup yields CDR1 MNHEY and CDR2 SVGAGI. The CDR3 runs to 14 residues. CDR3 in DNA: TGTGCCACAAGACTAGCGGGAGTCCCCGGGGAGCTGTTTTTT. The encoded protein is CATRLAGVPGELFF.

The rearrangement links TRBV27 to TRBJ1-2; 9 bases are shared with TRBD1. Losses at the gene ends were 4 bases for V and 4 bases for J; bases not matched to a gene: 7. Germline loops: CDR1 MNHEY, CDR2 SMNVEV (reference sequence). The CDR3 runs to 15 residues. CDR3 sequence (DNA): TGTGCCAGCAGTTCCTTGGGACAGGGAGGCTATGGCTACACCTTC. Protein sequence: CASSSLGQGGYGYTF.

The genes are TRBV6-4 and TRBJ1-5; 9 nucleotides align to TRBD1. V lost 5 bases to trimming and J lost 0 bases; unmatched junction nucleotides: 14. Looked up from germline, CDR1 is MRHNA and CDR2 is SNTAGT. The CDR3 is 19 residues long. The CDR3 coding sequence is TGTGCCAGCAGTATCCCGGGACAGGGAGGGGGGAATAGCAATCAGCCCCAGCATTTT. Its translation is CASSIPGQGGGNSNQPQHF.